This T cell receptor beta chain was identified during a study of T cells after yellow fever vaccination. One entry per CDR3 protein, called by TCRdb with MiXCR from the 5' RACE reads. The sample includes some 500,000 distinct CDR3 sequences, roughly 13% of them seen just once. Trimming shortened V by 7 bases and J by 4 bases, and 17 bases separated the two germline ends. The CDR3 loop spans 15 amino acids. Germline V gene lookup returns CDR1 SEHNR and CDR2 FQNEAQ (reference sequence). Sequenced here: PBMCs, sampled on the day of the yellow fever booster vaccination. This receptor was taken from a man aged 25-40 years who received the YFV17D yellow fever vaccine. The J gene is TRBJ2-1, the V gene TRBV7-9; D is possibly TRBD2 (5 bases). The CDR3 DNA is TGTGCCAGCAAGAACACGGGATTAGTGTACAATGAGCAGTTCTTC. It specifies CASKNTGLVYNEQFF.